This TCR beta chain originates from a study of CD8+CD57+ T cells in acquired aplastic anemia. Whole-study context: Sorted CD4+ plus CD8+ cells gave DNA averaging about 3.2 ug.

The CDR3 runs to 13 residues. Germline V gene lookup returns CDR1 SNHLY and CDR2 FYNNEI. V was pared by 5 bases and J by 2 bases, with 3 bases of the junction left unmatched. Broader study findings: Controls and patients did not differ significantly in CD8+ Simpson's diversity.

This clonotype appeared many times. The antigen is not known. The authors sequenced patients whose flow cytometry had shown CD8+CD57+ cell expansion. Severe acquired aplastic anemia was present in every patient. Genomic DNA was employed as the template in profiling TCR beta VDJ and CDR3. TCRdb re-called the reads with MiXCR, one entry per CDR3 protein. Of around 500,000 distinct CDR3 sequences detected, about a third appear once; the ten largest clones hold 0.8% to 0.85%. The sample was sorted CD4+, CD8+, or CD8+CD57+ T cells (not recorded which) from PBMCs. This rearrangement joins TRBV2 to TRBJ2-7, with 7 bases matching TRBD2. This receptor was identified in a human donor with aplastic anemia. The CDR3 here is CASSSGLAYEQYF. CDR3 DNA: TGTGCCAGCAGTTCCGGACTAGCCTACGAGCAGTACTTC.